This TCR beta chain comes out of a study of blood T cell repertoires in COVID-19. This clone was seen only a few times. CDR1 and CDR2 from the germline V gene are LGHNA and YNFKEQ. CDR3 length equals 16 residues. The V end was cut by 1 base, the J end by 1 base, with 14 bases between. Some clones are missing from TCRdb's copy, which holds only in-frame ones; the method was immunoSEQ multiplex PCR. Of over 450,000 clones listed, approximately 89% are singletons. The receptor comes from a man between 18 and 29 years old with COVID-19, enrolled during active disease. Input material: peripheral blood. The chain combines TRBV4-2 with TRBJ2-7; TRBD2 is a possible D gene (6 bases). This CDR3 is CASSQGHSGSSYEQYF. CDR3 bases: TGTGCCAGCAGCCAAGGTCATAGCGGTTCTTCCTACGAGCAGTACTTC.